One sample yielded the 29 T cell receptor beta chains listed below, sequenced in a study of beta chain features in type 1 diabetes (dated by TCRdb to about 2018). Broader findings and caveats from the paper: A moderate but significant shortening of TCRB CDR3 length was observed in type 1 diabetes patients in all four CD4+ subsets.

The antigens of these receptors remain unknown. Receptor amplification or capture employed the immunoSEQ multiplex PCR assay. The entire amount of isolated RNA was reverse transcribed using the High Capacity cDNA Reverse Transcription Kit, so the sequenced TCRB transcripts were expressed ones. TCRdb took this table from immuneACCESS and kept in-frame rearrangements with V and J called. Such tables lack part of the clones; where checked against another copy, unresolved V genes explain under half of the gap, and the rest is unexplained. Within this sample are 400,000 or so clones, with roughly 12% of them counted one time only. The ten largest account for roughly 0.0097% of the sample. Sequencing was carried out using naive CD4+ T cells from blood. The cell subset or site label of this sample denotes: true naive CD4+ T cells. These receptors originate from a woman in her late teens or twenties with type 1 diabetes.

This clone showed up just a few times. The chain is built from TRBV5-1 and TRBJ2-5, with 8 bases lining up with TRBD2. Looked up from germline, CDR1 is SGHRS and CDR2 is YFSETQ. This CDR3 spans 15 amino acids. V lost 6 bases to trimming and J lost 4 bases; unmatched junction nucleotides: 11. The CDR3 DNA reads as TGCGCCAGCAAGCTTGACGGGGGGGCCAGAGAGACCCAGTACTTC. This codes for CASKLDGGARETQYF.

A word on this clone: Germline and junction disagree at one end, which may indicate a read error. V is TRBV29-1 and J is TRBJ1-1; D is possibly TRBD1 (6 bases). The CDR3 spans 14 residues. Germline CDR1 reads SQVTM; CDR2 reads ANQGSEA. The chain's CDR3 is CSVEVQGKNTEAFF. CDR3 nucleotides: TGCAGCGTCGAAGTACAGGGTAAGAACACTGAAGCTTTCTTT.

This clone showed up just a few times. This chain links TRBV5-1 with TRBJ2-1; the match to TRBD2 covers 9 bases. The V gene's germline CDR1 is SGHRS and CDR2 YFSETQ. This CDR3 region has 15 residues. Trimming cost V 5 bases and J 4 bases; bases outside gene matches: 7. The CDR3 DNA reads TGCGCCAGCAGTCCGACTAGCGGAGTTTACAATGAGCAGTTCTTC. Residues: CASSPTSGVYNEQFF.

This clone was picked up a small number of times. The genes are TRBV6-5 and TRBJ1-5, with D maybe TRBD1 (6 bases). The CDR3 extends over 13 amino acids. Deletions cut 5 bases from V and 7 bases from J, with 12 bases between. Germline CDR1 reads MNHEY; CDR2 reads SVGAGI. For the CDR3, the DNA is TGTGCCAGCAGTAACAGGGAACAACAGCCCCAGCATTTT. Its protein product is CASSNREQQPQHF.

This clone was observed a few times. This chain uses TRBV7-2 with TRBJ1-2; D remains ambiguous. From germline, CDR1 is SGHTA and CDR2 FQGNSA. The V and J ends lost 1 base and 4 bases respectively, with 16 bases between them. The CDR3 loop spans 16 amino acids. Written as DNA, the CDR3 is TGTGCCAGCAGCTTAGTGGGTCTCGAGGGAACCTATGGCTACACCTTC. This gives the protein CASSLVGLEGTYGYTF.

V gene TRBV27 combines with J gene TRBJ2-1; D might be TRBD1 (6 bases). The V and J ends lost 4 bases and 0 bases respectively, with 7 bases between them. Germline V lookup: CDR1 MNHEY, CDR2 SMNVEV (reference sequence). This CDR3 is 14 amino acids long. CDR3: CASSWTASYNEQFF. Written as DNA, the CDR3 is TGTGCCAGCAGTTGGACAGCCTCCTACAATGAGCAGTTCTTC.

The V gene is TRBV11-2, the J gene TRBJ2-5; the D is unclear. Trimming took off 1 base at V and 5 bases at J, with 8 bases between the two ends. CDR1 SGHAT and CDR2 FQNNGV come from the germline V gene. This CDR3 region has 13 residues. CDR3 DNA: TGTGCCAGCAGCTTAGGTCGCAGGGAGACCCAGTACTTC. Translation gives CASSLGRRETQYF.

CDR3: CASGLETGAGELFF. The CDR3 coding sequence is TGTGCTAGTGGTTTGGAGACAGGGGCCGGGGAGCTGTTTTTT. The chain joins TRBV12-5 to TRBJ2-2; 8 nucleotides line up with TRBD1. Germline lookup yields CDR1 LGHNT and CDR2 FRNRAP. The CDR3 runs to 14 residues. J was trimmed by 6 bases and V by 1 base; bases with no gene match: 1.

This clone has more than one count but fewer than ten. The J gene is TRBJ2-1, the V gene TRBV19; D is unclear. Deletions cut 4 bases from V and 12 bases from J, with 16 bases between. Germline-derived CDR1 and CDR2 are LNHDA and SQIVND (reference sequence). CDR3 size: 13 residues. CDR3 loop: CASSNRAVPGQFF. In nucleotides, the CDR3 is TGTGCCAGTAGTAACCGCGCGGTGCCGGGGCAGTTCTTC.

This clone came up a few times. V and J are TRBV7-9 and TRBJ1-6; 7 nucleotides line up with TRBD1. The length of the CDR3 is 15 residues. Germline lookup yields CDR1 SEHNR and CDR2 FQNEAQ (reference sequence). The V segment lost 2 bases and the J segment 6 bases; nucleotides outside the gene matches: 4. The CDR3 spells CASSLRQGSNSPLHF. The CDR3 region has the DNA TGTGCCAGCAGCTTAAGACAGGGAAGTAATTCACCCCTCCACTTT.

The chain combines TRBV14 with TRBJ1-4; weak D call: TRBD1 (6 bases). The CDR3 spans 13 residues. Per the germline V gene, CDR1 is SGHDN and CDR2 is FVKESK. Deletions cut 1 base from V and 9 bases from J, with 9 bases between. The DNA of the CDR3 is TGTGCCAGCAGCCAAGTATGGGGGCAAAAACTGTTTTTT. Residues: CASSQVWGQKLFF.

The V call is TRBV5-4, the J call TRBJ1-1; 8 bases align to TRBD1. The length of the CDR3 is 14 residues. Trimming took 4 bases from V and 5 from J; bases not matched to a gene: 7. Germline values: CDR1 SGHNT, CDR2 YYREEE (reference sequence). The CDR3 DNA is TGTGCCAGCAGCCCGGGACAGGTAAAGACTGAAGCTTTCTTT. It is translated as CASSPGQVKTEAFF.

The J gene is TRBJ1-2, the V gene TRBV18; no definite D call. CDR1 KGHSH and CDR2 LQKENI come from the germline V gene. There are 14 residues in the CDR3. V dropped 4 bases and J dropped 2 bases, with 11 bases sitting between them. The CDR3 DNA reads TGTGCCAGCTCACTGAATGACGGGAACTATGGCTACACCTTC. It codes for CASSLNDGNYGYTF.

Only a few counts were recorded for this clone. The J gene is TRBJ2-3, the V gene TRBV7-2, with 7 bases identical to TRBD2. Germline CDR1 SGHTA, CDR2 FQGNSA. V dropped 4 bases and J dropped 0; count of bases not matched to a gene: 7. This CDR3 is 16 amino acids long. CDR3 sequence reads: CASSSLAGPSTDTQYF. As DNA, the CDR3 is TGTGCCAGCAGCTCCTTAGCGGGTCCTAGCACAGATACGCAGTATTTT. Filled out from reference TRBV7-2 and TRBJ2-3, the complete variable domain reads GAGVSQSPSNKVTEKGKDVELRCDPISGHTALYWYRQSLGQGLEFLIYFQGNSAPDKSGLPSDRFSAERTGGSVSTLTIQRTQQEDSAVYLCASSSLAGPSTDTQYFGPGTRLTVL.

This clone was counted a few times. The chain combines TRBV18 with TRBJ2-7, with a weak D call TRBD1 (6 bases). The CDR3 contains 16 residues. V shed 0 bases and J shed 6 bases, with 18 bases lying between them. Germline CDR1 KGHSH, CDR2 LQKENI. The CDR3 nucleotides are TGTGCCAGCTCACCACCAAGCAATCAGGGGCGGGTCGAGCAGTACTTC. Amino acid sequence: CASSPPSNQGRVEQYF.

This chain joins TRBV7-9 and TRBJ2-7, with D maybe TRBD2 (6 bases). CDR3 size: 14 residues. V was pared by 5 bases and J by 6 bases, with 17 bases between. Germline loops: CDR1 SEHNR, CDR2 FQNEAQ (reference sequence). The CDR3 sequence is CASSRFLEGGEQYF. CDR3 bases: TGTGCCAGCAGCCGATTTCTGGAGGGCGGCGAGCAGTACTTC.

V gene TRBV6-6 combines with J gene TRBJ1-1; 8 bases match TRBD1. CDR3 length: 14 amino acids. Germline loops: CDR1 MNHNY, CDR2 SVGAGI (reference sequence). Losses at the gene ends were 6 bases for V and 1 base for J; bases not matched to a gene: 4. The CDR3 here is CASSQGARNTEAFF. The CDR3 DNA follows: TGTGCCAGCAGCCAGGGGGCGCGGAACACTGAAGCTTTCTTT.

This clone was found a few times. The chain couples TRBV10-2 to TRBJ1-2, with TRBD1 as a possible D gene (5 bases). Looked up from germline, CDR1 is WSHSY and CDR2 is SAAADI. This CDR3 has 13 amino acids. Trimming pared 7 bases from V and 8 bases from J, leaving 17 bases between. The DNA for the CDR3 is TGCGCCAGCACCTCTGGGGGGAGAGAAGGCTACACCTTC. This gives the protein CASTSGGREGYTF.

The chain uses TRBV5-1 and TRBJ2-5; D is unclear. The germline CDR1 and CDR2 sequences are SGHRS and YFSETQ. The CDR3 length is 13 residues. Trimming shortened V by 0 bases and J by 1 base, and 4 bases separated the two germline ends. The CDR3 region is CASSLASQETQYF. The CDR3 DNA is TGCGCCAGCAGCTTGGCCTCCCAAGAGACCCAGTACTTC.

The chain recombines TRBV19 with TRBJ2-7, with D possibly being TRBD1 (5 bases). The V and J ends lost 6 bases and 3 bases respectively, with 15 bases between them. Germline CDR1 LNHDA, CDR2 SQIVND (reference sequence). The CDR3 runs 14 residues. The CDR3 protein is CASSFQGKGYEQYF. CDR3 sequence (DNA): TGTGCCAGTAGCTTCCAGGGTAAAGGCTACGAGCAGTACTTC.

CDR3: CASTGNTVNEQFF. Written as DNA, the CDR3 is TGTGCCAGCACCGGGAACACTGTGAATGAGCAGTTCTTC. V is TRBV5-4 and J is TRBJ2-1, with D tentatively TRBD2 (5 bases). The CDR3 spans 13 residues. Trimming shortened V by 6 bases and J by 7 bases, and 14 bases separated the two germline ends. Germline assignment: CDR1 SGHNT and CDR2 YYREEE (reference sequence).

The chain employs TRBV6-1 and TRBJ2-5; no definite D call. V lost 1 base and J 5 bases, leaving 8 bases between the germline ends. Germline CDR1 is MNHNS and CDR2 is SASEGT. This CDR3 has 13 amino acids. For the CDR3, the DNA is TGTGCCAGCAGTGAAGTGGGCCAGGAGACCCAGTACTTC. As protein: CASSEVGQETQYF.

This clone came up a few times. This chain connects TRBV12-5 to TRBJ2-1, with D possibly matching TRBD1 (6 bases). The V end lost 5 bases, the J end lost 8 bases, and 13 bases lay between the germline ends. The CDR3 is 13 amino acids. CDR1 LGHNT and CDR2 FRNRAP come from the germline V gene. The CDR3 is CASGPDRGDEQFF. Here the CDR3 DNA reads TGTGCTAGTGGTCCGGACAGAGGGGATGAGCAGTTCTTC.

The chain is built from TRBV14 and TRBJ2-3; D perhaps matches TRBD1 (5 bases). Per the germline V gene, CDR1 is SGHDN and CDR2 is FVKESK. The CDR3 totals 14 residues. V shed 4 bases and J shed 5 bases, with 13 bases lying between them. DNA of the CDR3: TGTGCCAGCAGCCCAGGGTGGGTCGGAGATACGCAGTATTTT. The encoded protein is CASSPGWVGDTQYF.

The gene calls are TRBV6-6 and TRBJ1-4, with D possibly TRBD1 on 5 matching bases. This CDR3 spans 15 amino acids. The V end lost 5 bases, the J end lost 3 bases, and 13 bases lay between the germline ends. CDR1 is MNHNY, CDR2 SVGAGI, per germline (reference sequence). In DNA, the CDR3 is TGTGCCAGCAGTCCCCCGGGGGTGGCTAATGAAAAACTGTTTTTT. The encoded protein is CASSPPGVANEKLFF.

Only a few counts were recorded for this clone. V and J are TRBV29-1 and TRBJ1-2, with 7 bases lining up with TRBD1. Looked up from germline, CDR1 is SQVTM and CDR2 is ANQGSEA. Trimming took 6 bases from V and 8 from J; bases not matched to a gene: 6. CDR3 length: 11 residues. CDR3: CSVGQVGGYTF. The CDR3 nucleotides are TGCAGCGTCGGACAGGTCGGGGGCTACACCTTC.

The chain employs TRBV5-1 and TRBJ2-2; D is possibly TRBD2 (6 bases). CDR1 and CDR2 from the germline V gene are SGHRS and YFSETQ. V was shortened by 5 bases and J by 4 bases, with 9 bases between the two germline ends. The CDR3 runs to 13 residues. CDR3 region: CASSSGVTGELFF. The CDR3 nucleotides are TGCGCCAGCAGTTCGGGGGTCACCGGGGAGCTGTTTTTT.

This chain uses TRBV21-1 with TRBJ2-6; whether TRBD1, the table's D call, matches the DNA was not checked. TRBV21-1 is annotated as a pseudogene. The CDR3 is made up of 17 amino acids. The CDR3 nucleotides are TGTGCCAGCAGCCTTGACAAGCTCCGCTCTGGGGCCAACGTCCTGACTTTC. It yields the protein CASSLDKLRSGANVLTF.

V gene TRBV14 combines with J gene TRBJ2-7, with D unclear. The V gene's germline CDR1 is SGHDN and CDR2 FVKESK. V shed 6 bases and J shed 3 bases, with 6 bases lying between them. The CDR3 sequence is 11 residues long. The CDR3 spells CASSHNYEQYF. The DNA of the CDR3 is TGTGCCAGCAGTCACAACTACGAGCAGTACTTC. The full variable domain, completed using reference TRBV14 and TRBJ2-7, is EAGVTQFPSHSVIEKGQTVTLRCDPISGHDNLYWYRRVMGKEIKFLLHFVKESKQDESGMPNNRFLAERTGGTYSTLKVQPAELEDSGVYFCASSHNYEQYFGPGTRLTVT.